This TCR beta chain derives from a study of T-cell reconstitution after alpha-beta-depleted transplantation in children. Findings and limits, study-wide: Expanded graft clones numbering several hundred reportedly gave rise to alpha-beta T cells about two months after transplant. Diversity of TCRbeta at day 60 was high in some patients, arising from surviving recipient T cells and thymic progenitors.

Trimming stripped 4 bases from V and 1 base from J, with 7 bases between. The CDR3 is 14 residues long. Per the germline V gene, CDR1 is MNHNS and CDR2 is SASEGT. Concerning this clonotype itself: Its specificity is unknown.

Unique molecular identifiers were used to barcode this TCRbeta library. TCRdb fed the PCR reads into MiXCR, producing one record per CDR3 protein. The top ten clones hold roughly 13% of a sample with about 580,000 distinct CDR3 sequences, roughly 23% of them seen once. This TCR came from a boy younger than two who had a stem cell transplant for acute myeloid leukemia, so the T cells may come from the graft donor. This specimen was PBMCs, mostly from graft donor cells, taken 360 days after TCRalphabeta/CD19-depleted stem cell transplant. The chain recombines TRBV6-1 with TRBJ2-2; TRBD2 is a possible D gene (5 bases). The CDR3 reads CASSGELNTGELFF. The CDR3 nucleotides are TGTGCCAGCAGTGGGGAGTTGAACACCGGGGAGCTGTTTTTT.